What follows are 5 T cell receptor beta chains derived from one specimen sequenced in a study of CD8+CD57+ T cells in acquired aplastic anemia. Investigators profiled TCR beta VDJ and CDR3 from genomic DNA template. TCRdb redid the calling of the reads with MiXCR, one entry per CDR3 protein. Here the sample spans approximately 220,000 distinct CDR3 sequences, almost 50% being singletons. Sequencing was done on patients that had shown CD8+CD57+ cell expansion by flow cytometry. The sequenced sample was sorted CD4+, CD8+, or CD8+CD57+ T cells (not recorded which) from PBMCs. These receptors came from a human donor with aplastic anemia.

V gene TRBV25-1 combines with J gene TRBJ1-2; the D gene is possibly TRBD1 (5 bases). V lost 5 bases to trimming and J lost 7 bases, with 14 bases between them. This CDR3 has 13 amino acids. Germline CDR1 is MGHDK and CDR2 is SYGVNS. CDR3 residues: CASSFSRGPGYTF. The DNA of the CDR3 is TGTGCCAGCAGTTTTTCGAGGGGACCTGGCTACACCTTC.

The genes are TRBV10-3 and TRBJ2-2, with 8 bases fitting TRBD1. The germline gives CDR1 ENHRY, CDR2 SYGVKD. This CDR3 region has 17 residues. Losses at the gene ends were 5 bases for V and 6 bases for J; bases not matched to a gene: 14. The chain's CDR3 is CAISYAGGSPGSGELFF. The CDR3 coding sequence is TGTGCCATCAGTTACGCAGGGGGCAGCCCTGGCTCCGGGGAGCTGTTTTTT.

This clonotype was recorded many times. This sequence joins TRBV19 and TRBJ2-3; 9 bases fit TRBD1. With V trimmed by 5 bases and J by 4 bases, 4 bases remained unmatched. The CDR3 runs 14 residues. CDR1 and CDR2 from the germline V gene are LNHDA and SQIVND (reference sequence). CDR3 region: CASSRDRVSDTQYF. Here the CDR3 DNA reads TGTGCCAGTAGTCGGGACAGGGTCTCAGATACGCAGTATTTT.

This clonotype was observed many times. The rearrangement joins TRBV7-8 to TRBJ1-2, with 7 bases fitting TRBD1. The germline gives CDR1 SGHVS, CDR2 FQNEAQ. The CDR3 consists of 18 residues. V gave up 4 bases and J gave up 4 bases; unmatched junction bases: 18. The CDR3 coding sequence is TGTGCCAGCAGCTCTACTCCGACAGGGTCGGCCCCAGGCTATGGCTACACCTTC. Protein product: CASSSTPTGSAPGYGYTF.

This clonotype was seen ten or more times. The chain couples TRBV25-1 to TRBJ2-5, with 10 nucleotides matching TRBD1. CDR1 MGHDK and CDR2 SYGVNS come from the germline V gene. The CDR3 spans 14 residues. V dropped 7 bases and J dropped 4; count of bases not matched to a gene: 6. This CDR3 reads CASTDRGRGETQYF. CDR3 DNA sequence: TGTGCCAGCACCGACAGGGGGCGCGGAGAGACCCAGTACTTC.